The rows below give T cell receptor beta chains drawn from one sample of a study of shared clonotypes between healthy human individuals. Data came from immunoSEQ multiplex PCR; TCRdb stores just in-frame clones and leaves some out. The sample has about 2.3 million clones; 85% to 95% are singletons. Sequences were obtained from naive CD4+ T cells from PBMCs. The receptors here all came from a man between 18 and 35 years old in good health. Some clones in this sample may be carry-over from other donors' samples. Each CDR3 is given with its conserved first and last residue. Expanded clones get a size class; other rows say once, few or many, or leave the size out.

V gene	clone size	J gene	CDR3 protein
TRBV13	-	TRBJ2-7	CASSLGLADSYEQYF
TRBV5-5	-	TRBJ2-3	CASSLGGTAADTQYF
TRBV7-2	-	TRBJ2-1	CASSTKGGGSSYNEQFF
TRBV18	-	TRBJ2-7	CASSTGTGANEQYF
TRBV2	-	TRBJ2-7	CASSGQGAYEQYF
TRBV28	-	TRBJ1-2	CASSLSYYGYTF
TRBV19	-	TRBJ2-7	CASSSRVGGTYEQYF
TRBV29-1	-	TRBJ2-7	CSVTSVGEQYF
TRBV11-2	few	TRBJ1-5	CASSLDSVRVRNQPQHF
TRBV5-6	-	TRBJ2-2	CASSLAGTNTGELFF
TRBV7-3	-	TRBJ2-3	CASSPRSGRAWGTDTQYF
TRBV4-2	-	TRBJ2-2	CASSQDQTSGRDGELFF
TRBV6-5	-	TRBJ1-1	CASSYSRTLDTEAFF
TRBV16	-	TRBJ1-2	CASSHTTGTGGGYTF
TRBV28	-	TRBJ2-7	CASRGGPLTYEQYF
TRBV6-1	-	TRBJ2-1	CASIERGASYNEQFF
TRBV4-3	-	TRBJ2-7	CASSRTSGVSYEQYF
TRBV5-1	-	TRBJ2-2	CASSYIAGVVGTGELFF
TRBV7-3	-	TRBJ2-7	CASSPRPGDEQYF
TRBV19	-	TRBJ2-1	CASSEKGQGYSSGSNNEQFF
TRBV30	-	TRBJ2-5	CACRTPGAVETQYF
TRBV30	few	TRBJ1-1	CAFRTANTEAFF
TRBV6-1	-	TRBJ1-4	CASSLTPYNEKLFF
TRBV14	-	TRBJ1-3	CASSQDIGLSGNTIYF
TRBV2	-	TRBJ2-5	CASSEARRGRVQETQYF
TRBV5-8	once	TRBJ2-7	CASSFASGNSYEQYF